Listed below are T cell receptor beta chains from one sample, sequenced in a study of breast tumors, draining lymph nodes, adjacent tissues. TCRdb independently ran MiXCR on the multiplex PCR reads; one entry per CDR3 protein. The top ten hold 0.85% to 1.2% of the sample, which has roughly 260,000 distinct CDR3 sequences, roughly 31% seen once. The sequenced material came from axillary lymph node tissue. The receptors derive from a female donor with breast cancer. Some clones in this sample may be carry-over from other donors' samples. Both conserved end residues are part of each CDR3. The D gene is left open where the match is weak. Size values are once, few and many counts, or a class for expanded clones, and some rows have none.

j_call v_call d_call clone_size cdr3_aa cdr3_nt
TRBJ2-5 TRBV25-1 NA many CASSERTAQETQYF TGTGCCAGCAGTGAACGGACAGCGCAAGAGACCCAGTACTTC
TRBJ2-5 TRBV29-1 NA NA CSEGGGPFETQYF TGCAGTGAAGGGGGAGGGCCGTTTGAGACCCAGTACTTC
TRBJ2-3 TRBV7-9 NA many CASSLSPGTTDTQYF TGTGCCAGCAGCTTAAGTCCGGGAACCACAGATACGCAGTATTTT
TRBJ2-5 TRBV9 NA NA CTSSGDGGSVTQSF TGTACCAGCAGCGGCGACGGAGGTTCCGTGACCCAGTCCTTC
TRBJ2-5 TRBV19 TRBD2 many CASGSSGSETQYF TGTGCCAGCGGCTCTAGCGGGAGTGAGACCCAGTACTTC
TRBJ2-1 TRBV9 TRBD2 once CAAGLAGGTVHEQFF TGTGCGGCCGGACTAGCGGGAGGTACTGTTCATGAGCAGTTCTTC
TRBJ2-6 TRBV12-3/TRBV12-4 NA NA CASSLSAGSNVLTF TGTGCCAGCAGTTTAAGTGCAGGGTCCAACGTCCTGACTTTC
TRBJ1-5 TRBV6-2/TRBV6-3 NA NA CASSLDLYQPQHF TGTGCCAGCAGTTTAGATCTCTATCAGCCCCAGCATTTT
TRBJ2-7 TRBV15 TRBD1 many CATSRGTGSYEQYF TGTGCCACCAGCAGAGGGACAGGTTCCTACGAGCAGTACTTC
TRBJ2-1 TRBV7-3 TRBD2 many CASSPTIAGGYNEQFF TGTGCCAGCAGCCCGACGATAGCGGGAGGTTACAATGAGCAGTTCTTC
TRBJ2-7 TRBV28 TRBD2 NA CASTWGGDYEQYF TGTGCCAGCACCTGGGGGGGGGACTACGAGCAGTACTTC
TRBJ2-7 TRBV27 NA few CASSPDSGTSYEQYF TGTGCCAGCAGTCCCGATAGCGGAACCTCCTACGAGCAGTACTTC
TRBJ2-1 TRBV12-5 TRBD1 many CASGPEGQGTYNEQFF TGTGCTAGTGGCCCGGAAGGACAGGGAACCTACAATGAGCAGTTCTTC
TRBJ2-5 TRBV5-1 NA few CASSPEGVGDTQYF TGCGCCAGCAGCCCCGAGGGGGTAGGAGACACCCAGTACTTC
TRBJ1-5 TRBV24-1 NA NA CATSTGYQETQHF TGTGCCACCAGTACAGGGTACCAAGAGACCCAGCATTTT
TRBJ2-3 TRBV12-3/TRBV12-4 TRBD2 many CASSLETGGLAADTQYF TGTGCCAGCAGTTTAGAAACGGGTGGACTAGCGGCAGATACGCAGTATTTT
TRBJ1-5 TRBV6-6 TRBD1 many CASSTGQGEQPQHF TGTGCCAGCAGCACAGGACAGGGTGAACAGCCCCAGCATTTT
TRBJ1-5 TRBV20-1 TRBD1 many CSASQGVFGSNQPQHF TGCAGTGCTAGCCAGGGGGTTTTTGGGAGCAATCAGCCCCAGCATTTT
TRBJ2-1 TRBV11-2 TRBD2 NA CASSWTGTTGSYEQFF TGTGCCAGCAGCTGGACCGGGACTACCGGCTCCTATGAGCAGTTCTTC
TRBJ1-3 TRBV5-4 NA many CASSLGEGSPGNTIYF TGTGCCAGCAGCTTGGGGGAGGGGAGTCCTGGAAACACCATATATTTT
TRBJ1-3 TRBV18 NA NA CASSPVRQAPSGNTIYF TGTGCCAGCTCACCCGTAAGACAGGCGCCGTCTGGAAACACCATATATTTT
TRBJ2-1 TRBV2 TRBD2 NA CASLAGLRNEQFF TGTGCCAGTTTAGCGGGACTCCGCAATGAGCAGTTCTTC
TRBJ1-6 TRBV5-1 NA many CASSWTGTVDSPLHF TGCGCCAGCAGCTGGACTGGGACTGTGGATTCACCCCTCCACTTT
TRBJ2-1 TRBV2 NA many CASSGNEQFF TGTGCCAGCAGCGGCAATGAGCAGTTCTTC
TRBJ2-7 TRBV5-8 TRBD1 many CASSFGGQGGEQYF TGTGCCAGCAGCTTTGGGGGACAGGGGGGTGAGCAGTACTTC
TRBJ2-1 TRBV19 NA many CASSKGGANEQFF TGTGCCAGTAGTAAGGGGGGGGCTAATGAGCAGTTCTTC
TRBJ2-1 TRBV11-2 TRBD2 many CASSLGSSGDEQFF TGTGCCAGCAGCTTAGGTTCTAGCGGGGATGAGCAGTTCTTC
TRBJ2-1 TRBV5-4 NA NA CASSLSGALYNEQFF TGTGCCAGCAGCTTGTCGGGAGCGCTTTACAATGAGCAGTTCTTC